Shown below are 13 T cell receptor beta chains from a single sample sequenced in a study of CD4+ T cells in melanoma. Some clones are missing from TCRdb's copy, which holds only in-frame ones; the method was immunoSEQ multiplex PCR. The sample has around 55,000 clones; roughly two thirds are singletons. Sequences were obtained from tumor tissue. These receptor sequences come from a human donor with melanoma.

This sequence joins TRBV7-9 and TRBJ1-1; D may be TRBD1 (6 bases). CDR1 and CDR2 (germline): SEHNR, FQNEAQ (reference sequence). CDR3 length equals 11 residues. Trimming took off 8 bases at V and 6 bases at J, with 10 bases between the two ends. The CDR3 DNA sequence: TGTGCCAGCTTAGGGGGGGCTGAAGCTTTCTTT. This codes for CASLGGAEAFF.

The chain uses TRBV6-5 and TRBJ2-3, with a possible D match to TRBD2 (7 bases). V lost 2 bases to trimming and J lost 10 bases, with 10 bases between them. The CDR3 covers 12 residues. Germline V gene data show CDR1 as MNHEY and CDR2 as SVGAGI. CDR3: CASSYIGGPQYF. CDR3 DNA: TGTGCCAGCAGTTACATCGGGGGGCCGCAGTATTTT.

The chain is built from TRBV5-1 and TRBJ1-1, with TRBD1 matching 7 bases. The CDR3 extends over 14 amino acids. CDR1 SGHRS and CDR2 YFSETQ come from the germline V gene. The J segment lost 3 bases and the V segment lost 4 bases, leaving 6 bases of the junction unmatched. CDR3 nucleotide sequence: TGCGCCAGCAGCCGACAGGGAGGCGACACTGAAGCTTTCTTT. This codes for CASSRQGGDTEAFF.

The chain combines TRBV7-9 with TRBJ2-7; 8 bases fit TRBD1. Trimming took 5 bases from V and 1 from J; bases not matched to a gene: 7. Germline V CDR1 and CDR2: SEHNR, FQNEAQ (reference sequence). There are 15 residues in the CDR3. The CDR3 bases are TGTGCCAGCAGCACATGGACAGGGCGTTCCTACGAGCAGTACTTC. Protein product: CASSTWTGRSYEQYF.

The V gene is TRBV19, the J gene TRBJ1-1, with 8 bases that match TRBD1. The length of the CDR3 is 16 residues. The ends lost 6 bases at V and 4 bases at J; junction bases unmatched: 13. Per germline, CDR1 LNHDA and CDR2 SQIVND (reference sequence). The CDR3 loop reads CASRARTGNVGTEAFF. CDR3 sequence (DNA): TGTGCCAGTAGAGCACGGACAGGGAACGTCGGCACTGAAGCTTTCTTT.

This clone occurred once. The chain employs TRBV6-6 and TRBJ2-5, with 8 bases identical to TRBD2. J was trimmed by 5 bases and V by 0 bases; bases with no gene match: 5. The germline V gene has CDR1 MNHNY and CDR2 SVGAGI (reference sequence). The CDR3 loop spans 15 amino acids. For the CDR3, the DNA is TGTGCCAGCAGTTACTCCCGGGGGGGCCGGGAGACCCAGTACTTC. This sequence encodes CASSYSRGGRETQYF.

The CDR3 DNA follows: TGTGCCAGCAGCAGCCCAGGGGGCTACGAGCAGTACTTC. Its translation is CASSSPGGYEQYF. The chain is built from TRBV2 and TRBJ2-7; 7 positions match TRBD1. This CDR3 is 13 amino acids long. The V gene end was trimmed by 6 bases and the J gene end by 3 bases; junction bases not matched to a gene: 5. Germline lookup yields CDR1 SNHLY and CDR2 FYNNEI.

This clone was recorded many times. The rearrangement uses TRBV6-1 and TRBJ2-7; 9 nucleotides align to TRBD1. The V gene's germline CDR1 is MNHNS and CDR2 SASEGT. Trimming took 2 bases from V and 2 from J; bases not matched to a gene: 4. The CDR3 is 15 amino acids. CDR3 nucleotides: TGTGCCAGCAGTGAATCGTGGACAGGGGCCTACGAGCAGTACTTC. Translated, it gives CASSESWTGAYEQYF.

This clone was counted ten times or more. The chain employs TRBV10-3 and TRBJ1-2; TRBD1 agrees at 7 bases. The junction had 8 bases not matched to a gene; V was cut back by 10 bases and J by 3 bases. The CDR3 has 13 residues. Looked up from germline, CDR1 is ENHRY and CDR2 is SYGVKD. The CDR3 protein is CATNRGVDYGYTF. CDR3 in DNA: TGTGCCACCAACAGGGGTGTTGACTATGGCTACACCTTC.

The chain uses TRBV11-3 and TRBJ2-5, with TRBD1 matching 9 bases. The germline CDR1 and CDR2 sequences are SGHNT and YENEEA. This CDR3 is built from 15 residues. After removal of 5 bases from V and 3 bases from J, the junction contained 7 bases not matched to a gene. The CDR3, as DNA: TGTGCCAGCAGCCGGGGACAGGGAGTGGAAGAGACCCAGTACTTC. It yields the protein CASSRGQGVEETQYF.

The chain has TRBV6-1 and TRBJ2-7; 9 nucleotides match TRBD2. Trimming took 3 bases from V and 2 from J; bases not matched to a gene: 8. Per the germline V gene, CDR1 is MNHNS and CDR2 is SASEGT. The CDR3 length is 16 residues. The CDR3 sequence: CASSEVFLAGTYEQYF. The CDR3 nucleotides read TGTGCCAGCAGTGAGGTATTCCTAGCGGGGACCTACGAGCAGTACTTC.

The V and J genes are TRBV7-9 and TRBJ1-2; TRBD1 aligns across 9 bases. This CDR3 contains 13 residues. CDR1 SEHNR and CDR2 FQNEAQ come from the germline V gene (reference sequence). V gave up 5 bases and J gave up 6 bases; unmatched junction bases: 4. CDR3 loop: CASSPWDRDGYTF. The CDR3 nucleotides are TGTGCCAGCAGCCCGTGGGACAGGGATGGCTACACCTTC.

The chain employs TRBV5-4 and TRBJ1-2; D may be TRBD1 (6 bases). CDR1 and CDR2 (germline): SGHNT, YYREEE (reference sequence). The CDR3 loop spans 12 amino acids. V shed 4 bases and J shed 8 bases, with 12 bases lying between them. In nucleotides, the CDR3 is TGTGCCAGCAGCGCCGGGGACATCGGCTACACCTTC. This translates into CASSAGDIGYTF.